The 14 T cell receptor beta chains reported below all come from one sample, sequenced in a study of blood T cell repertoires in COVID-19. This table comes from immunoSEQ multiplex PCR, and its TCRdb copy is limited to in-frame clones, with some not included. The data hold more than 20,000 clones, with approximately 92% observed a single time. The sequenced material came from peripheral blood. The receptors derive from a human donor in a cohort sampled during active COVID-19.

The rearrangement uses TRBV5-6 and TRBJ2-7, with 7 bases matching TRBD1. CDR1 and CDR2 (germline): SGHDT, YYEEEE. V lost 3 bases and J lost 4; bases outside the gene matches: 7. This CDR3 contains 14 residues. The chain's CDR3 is CASSWTGSFYEQYF. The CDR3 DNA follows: TGTGCCAGCAGCTGGACAGGTTCTTTTTACGAGCAGTACTTC.

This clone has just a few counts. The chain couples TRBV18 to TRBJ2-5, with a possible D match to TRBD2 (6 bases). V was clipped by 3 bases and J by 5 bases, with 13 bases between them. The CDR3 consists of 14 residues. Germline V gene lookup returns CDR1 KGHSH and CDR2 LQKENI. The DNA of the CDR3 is TGTGCCAGCTCACCCCCGGGCGGAGGGGAGACCCAGTACTTC. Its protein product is CASSPPGGGETQYF.

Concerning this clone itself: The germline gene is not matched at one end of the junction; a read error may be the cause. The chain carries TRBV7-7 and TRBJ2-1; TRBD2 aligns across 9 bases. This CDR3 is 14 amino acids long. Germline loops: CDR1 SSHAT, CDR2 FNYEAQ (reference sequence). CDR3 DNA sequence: TGTGCTAGCAGCCCTAGCGGGACACACAATGAGCAGTTCTTC. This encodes CASSPSGTHNEQFF.

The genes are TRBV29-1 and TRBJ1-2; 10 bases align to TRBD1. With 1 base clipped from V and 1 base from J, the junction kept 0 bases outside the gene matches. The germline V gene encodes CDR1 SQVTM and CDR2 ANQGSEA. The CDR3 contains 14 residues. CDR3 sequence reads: CSVEGDRGNYGYTF. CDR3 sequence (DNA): TGCAGCGTTGAAGGGGACAGGGGTAACTATGGCTACACCTTC. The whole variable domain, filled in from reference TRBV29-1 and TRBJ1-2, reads SAVISQKPSRDICQRGTSLTIQCQVDSQVTMMFWYRQQPGQSLTLIATANQGSEATYESGFVIDKFPISRPNLTFSTLTVSNMSPEDSSIYLCSVEGDRGNYGYTFGSGTRLTVV.

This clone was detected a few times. CDR3 DNA sequence: TGTGCCATCAGTGAGAGCTTATCCTACGAGCAGTACTTC. Protein product: CAISESLSYEQYF. The chain is built from TRBV10-3 and TRBJ2-7, with unresolved D. The CDR3 has 13 amino acids. CDR1 ENHRY and CDR2 SYGVKD come from the germline V gene. Trimming removed 2 bases at V and 1 base at J, with 6 bases between.

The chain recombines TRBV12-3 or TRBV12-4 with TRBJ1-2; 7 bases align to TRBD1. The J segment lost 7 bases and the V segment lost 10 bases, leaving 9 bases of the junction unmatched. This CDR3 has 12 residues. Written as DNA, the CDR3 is TGTGCCACGGAAGACAGGGTCTCTGGCTACACCTTC. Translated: CATEDRVSGYTF.

CDR3 nucleotide sequence: TGTGCCAGCAGCCCCGTGTCAGCTGAAGCTTTCTTT. Encoded protein: CASSPVSAEAFF. This chain connects TRBV7-8 to TRBJ1-1; unclear D gene. The V end lost 5 bases, the J end lost 6 bases, and 10 bases lay between the germline ends. Germline V gene data show CDR1 as SGHVS and CDR2 as FQNEAQ. CDR3 length equals 12 residues. The complete variable domain, with remaining parts taken from reference TRBV7-8 and TRBJ1-1, reads GAGVSQSPRYKVAKRGQDVALRCDPISGHVSLFWYQQALGQGPEFLTYFQNEAQLDKSGLPSDRFFAERPEGSVSTLKIQRTQQEDSAVYLCASSPVSAEAFFGQGTRLTVV.

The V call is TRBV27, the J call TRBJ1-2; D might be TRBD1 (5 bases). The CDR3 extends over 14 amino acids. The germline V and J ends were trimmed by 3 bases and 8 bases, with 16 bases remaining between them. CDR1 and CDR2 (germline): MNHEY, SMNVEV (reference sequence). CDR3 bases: TGTGCCAGCAGTTTCAAAGGGGCCGTCAGGGGCTACACCTTC. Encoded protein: CASSFKGAVRGYTF.

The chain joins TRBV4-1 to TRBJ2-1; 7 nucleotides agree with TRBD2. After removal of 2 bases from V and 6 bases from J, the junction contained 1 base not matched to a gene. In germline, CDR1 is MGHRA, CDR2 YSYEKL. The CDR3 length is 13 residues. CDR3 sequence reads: CASSQRLANEQFF. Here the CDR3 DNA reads TGCGCCAGCAGCCAACGACTAGCCAATGAGCAGTTCTTC.

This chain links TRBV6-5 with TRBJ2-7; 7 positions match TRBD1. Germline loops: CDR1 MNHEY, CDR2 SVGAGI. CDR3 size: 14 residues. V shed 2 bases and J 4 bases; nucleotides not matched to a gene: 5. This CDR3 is CASSYTGAMYEQYF. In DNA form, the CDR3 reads TGTGCCAGCAGTTACACAGGGGCTATGTACGAGCAGTACTTC.

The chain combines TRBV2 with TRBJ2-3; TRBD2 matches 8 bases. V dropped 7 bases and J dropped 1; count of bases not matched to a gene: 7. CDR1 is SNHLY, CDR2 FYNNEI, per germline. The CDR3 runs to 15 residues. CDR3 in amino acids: CASTRTSGRTDTQYF. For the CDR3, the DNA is TGTGCCAGCACAAGAACTAGCGGACGCACAGATACGCAGTATTTT.

CDR3: CSVRYGQGNTEAFF. CDR3 nucleotides: TGCAGCGTTCGTTACGGACAAGGAAACACTGAAGCTTTCTTT. The chain has TRBV29-1 and TRBJ1-1, with D perhaps TRBD1 (5 bases). From germline, CDR1 is SQVTM and CDR2 ANQGSEA. CDR3 length: 14 amino acids. V lost 5 bases to trimming and J lost 2 bases, with 15 bases between them. Variable domain in full (rest from reference TRBV29-1 and TRBJ1-1): SAVISQKPSRDICQRGTSLTIQCQVDSQVTMMFWYRQQPGQSLTLIATANQGSEATYESGFVIDKFPISRPNLTFSTLTVSNMSPEDSSIYLCSVRYGQGNTEAFFGQGTRLTVV.

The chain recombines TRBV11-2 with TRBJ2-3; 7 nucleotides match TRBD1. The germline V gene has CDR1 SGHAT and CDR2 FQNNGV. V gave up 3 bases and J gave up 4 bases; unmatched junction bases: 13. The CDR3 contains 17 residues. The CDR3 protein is CASSFRDRPHPADTQYF. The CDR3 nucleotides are TGTGCCAGCAGCTTCCGGGACAGACCTCACCCAGCAGATACGCAGTATTTT.

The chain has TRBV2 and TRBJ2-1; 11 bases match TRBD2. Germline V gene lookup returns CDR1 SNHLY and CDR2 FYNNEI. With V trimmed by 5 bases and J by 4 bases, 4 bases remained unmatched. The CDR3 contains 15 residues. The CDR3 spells CASSILAGEYNEQFF. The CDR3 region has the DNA TGTGCCAGCAGTATACTAGCGGGGGAGTACAATGAGCAGTTCTTC.